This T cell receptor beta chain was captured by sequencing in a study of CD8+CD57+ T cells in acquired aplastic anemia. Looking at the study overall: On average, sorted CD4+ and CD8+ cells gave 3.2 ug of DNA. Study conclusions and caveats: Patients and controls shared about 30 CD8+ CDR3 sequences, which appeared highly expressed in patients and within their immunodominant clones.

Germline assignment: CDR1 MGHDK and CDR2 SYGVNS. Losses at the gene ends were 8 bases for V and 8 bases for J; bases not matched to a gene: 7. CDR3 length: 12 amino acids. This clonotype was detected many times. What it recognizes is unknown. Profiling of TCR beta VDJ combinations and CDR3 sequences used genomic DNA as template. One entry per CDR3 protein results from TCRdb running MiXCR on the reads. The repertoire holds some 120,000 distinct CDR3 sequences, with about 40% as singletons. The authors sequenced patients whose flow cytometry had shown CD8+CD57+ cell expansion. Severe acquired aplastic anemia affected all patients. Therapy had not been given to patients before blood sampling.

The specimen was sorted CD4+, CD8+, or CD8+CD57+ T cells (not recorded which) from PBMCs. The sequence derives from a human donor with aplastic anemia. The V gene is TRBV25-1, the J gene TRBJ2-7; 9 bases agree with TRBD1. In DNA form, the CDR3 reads TGTGCCAGCCGTAGGACAGGGGAGAAGCAGTACTTC. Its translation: CASRRTGEKQYF.